The 20 T cell receptor beta chains given below trace back to one sample, sequenced in a study of blood T cells in healthy people across ages. With a J-beta primer mix and a sample-barcoded 5' primer, a second PCR ran about 7 to 12 cycles. One entry per CDR3 protein results from TCRdb running MiXCR on the 5' RACE reads. The sample consists of approximately 850,000 distinct CDR3 sequences, around 43% of them appearing once. The source material was blood. The receptors originated from a man between 60 and 70 years old in good health.

This chain uses TRBV18 with TRBJ2-7; D perhaps matches TRBD1 (5 bases). Trimming cost V 1 base and J 7 bases, with 11 bases left between them. The CDR3 is made up of 13 amino acids. Germline V CDR1 and CDR2: KGHSH, LQKENI. The CDR3 region has the DNA TGTGCCAGCTCACCACAGGGGAACTCTGAGCAGTACTTC. It codes for CASSPQGNSEQYF.

The chain employs TRBV4-1 and TRBJ1-1; no clear D gene. This CDR3 spans 12 amino acids. The V end lost 1 base, the J end lost 6 bases, and 6 bases lay between the germline ends. Germline-derived CDR1 and CDR2 are MGHRA and YSYEKL. DNA of the CDR3: TGCGCCAGCAGCCAAGGACGGGCTGAAGCTTTCTTT. This sequence encodes CASSQGRAEAFF.

The chain couples TRBV7-2 to TRBJ2-4, with D possibly TRBD1 on 6 matching bases. In germline, CDR1 is SGHTA, CDR2 FQGNSA. The CDR3 loop spans 16 amino acids. The V end lost 1 base, the J end lost 13 bases, and 23 bases lay between the germline ends. CDR3 protein: CASSLEVGRRAGEQYF. CDR3 sequence (DNA): TGTGCCAGCAGCTTAGAGGTGGGCAGACGGGCAGGGGAGCAGTACTTC.

This clonotype was counted many times. The chain carries TRBV10-3 and TRBJ1-5; 7 nucleotides align to TRBD1. This CDR3 has 14 amino acids. Trimming at V came to 4 bases and at J to 5 bases, leaving 5 bases not matched to a gene. Germline V gives CDR1 ENHRY, CDR2 SYGVKD. The CDR3 protein is CAISAQGSDQPQHF. The CDR3 region has the DNA TGTGCCATCAGTGCACAGGGGAGCGATCAGCCCCAGCATTTT.

The chain employs TRBV18 and TRBJ2-2, with 11 nucleotides matching TRBD2. This CDR3 comprises 17 residues. The trim removed 3 bases at V and 0 bases at J, leaving 3 bases unmatched. Per germline, CDR1 KGHSH and CDR2 LQKENI. The CDR3 DNA reads as TGTGCCAGCTCACCTGCTAGCGGGGGGACGAACACCGGGGAGCTGTTTTTT. It codes for CASSPASGGTNTGELFF.

A few counts support this clonotype. This chain joins TRBV4-1 and TRBJ2-5, with TRBD2 as a possible D gene (6 bases). The CDR3 contains 16 residues. Trimming removed 1 base from V and 5 bases from J, with 17 bases in between. The germline CDR1 and CDR2 sequences are MGHRA and YSYEKL. CDR3 nucleotide sequence: TGCGCCAGCAGCCAAGGAAGGGCAGGGAGGTGGGAGACCCAGTACTTC. The encoded protein is CASSQGRAGRWETQYF.

V is TRBV20-1 and J is TRBJ1-1, with 9 bases matching TRBD1. V lost 3 bases and J lost 4; bases outside the gene matches: 6. CDR1 DFQATT and CDR2 SNEGSKA come from the germline V gene (reference sequence). The CDR3 consists of 14 residues. CDR3 in amino acids: CSAREQGAGTEAFF. For the CDR3, the DNA is TGCAGTGCTAGGGAACAGGGGGCGGGCACTGAAGCTTTCTTT.

The rearrangement links TRBV20-1 to TRBJ2-2, with 8 bases fitting TRBD1. Trimming cost V 1 base and J 5 bases; bases outside gene matches: 6. This CDR3 is 15 amino acids long. Per germline, CDR1 DFQATT and CDR2 SNEGSKA (reference sequence). The CDR3 sequence is CSARGTGSGTGELFF. The CDR3 DNA follows: TGCAGTGCTAGAGGGACAGGGAGCGGTACCGGGGAGCTGTTTTTT.

This clonotype appeared a few times. This chain links TRBV7-2 with TRBJ2-4; 15 nucleotides agree with TRBD2. The V segment lost 5 bases and the J segment 13 bases; nucleotides outside the gene matches: 9. The CDR3 length is 15 residues. Germline CDR1 and CDR2: SGHTA and FQGNSA. Here the CDR3 DNA reads TGTGCCAGCAGCCCCATGGGACTAGCGGGGGGCCAGCAGTACTTC. Its protein is CASSPMGLAGGQQYF.

CDR3: CASSPQATGGYGYTF. DNA for the CDR3: TGTGCCAGCAGTCCTCAAGCGACAGGGGGTTATGGCTACACCTTC. The chain uses TRBV12-3 or TRBV12-4 and TRBJ1-2; 9 bases agree with TRBD1. With V trimmed by 5 bases and J by 5 bases, 9 bases remained unmatched. The CDR3 extends over 15 amino acids.

This clonotype came up a few times. The junction and the germline gene differ at one end; a read error may be behind it. The J gene is TRBJ2-2, the V gene TRBV5-1, with D perhaps matching TRBD1 (6 bases). The CDR3 contains 14 residues. Germline lookup yields CDR1 SGHRS and CDR2 YFSETQ. The DNA for the CDR3 is TGTGCCAGCAGCTTAGGACAGTACACCGGGGAGCTGTTTTTT. Protein: CASSLGQYTGELFF.

Only a few counts were recorded for this clonotype. J is TRBJ2-3 and V is TRBV2; no clear D gene. From germline, CDR1 is SNHLY and CDR2 FYNNEI. Trimming removed 3 bases from V and 0 bases from J, with 10 bases in between. The CDR3 extends over 15 amino acids. CDR3 in DNA: TGTGCCAGCAGTGATCCAAGTCTTAGCACAGATACGCAGTATTTT. Protein: CASSDPSLSTDTQYF.

V and J are TRBV7-3 and TRBJ2-1, with D tentatively TRBD1 or TRBD2 (6 bases each). Trimming removed 5 bases at V and 9 bases at J, with 20 bases between. The CDR3 has 15 residues. The germline CDR1 and CDR2 sequences are SGHTA and FQGTGA. The CDR3 sequence: CASSPVAHGGGEQFF. The CDR3 nucleotides read TGTGCCAGCAGCCCAGTTGCGCACGGAGGGGGTGAGCAGTTCTTC.

The table lists this clonotype with many counts. Just one base apart from a much larger clone, this may be a read error. The rearrangement uses TRBV29-1 and TRBJ2-7, with TRBD1 identical over 7 bases. The CDR3 has 11 residues. The ends lost 7 bases at V and 9 bases at J; junction bases unmatched: 9. CDR1 and CDR2 from the germline V gene are SQVTM and ANQGSEA. DNA of the CDR3: TGCAGCGGGCACACAGGGGCGGTGCAGTACTTC. Translating gives CSGHTGAVQYF.

The chain uses TRBV7-2 and TRBJ2-1; TRBD2 agrees at 11 bases. The junction had 8 bases not matched to a gene; V was cut back by 4 bases and J by 9 bases. The length of the CDR3 is 15 residues. Germline values: CDR1 SGHTA, CDR2 FQGNSA. CDR3 coding DNA: TGTGCCAGCAGCTCGACTAGCGGGGAGTTGGGTGAGCAGTTCTTC. Amino acids: CASSSTSGELGEQFF.

The chain is built from TRBV5-1 and TRBJ2-1, with a weak D call TRBD1 (6 bases). Germline V gene sequence: CDR1 SGHRS, CDR2 YFSETQ. The CDR3 extends over 15 amino acids. V lost 0 bases to trimming and J lost 3 bases, with 10 bases between them. Here the CDR3 reads CASSLGQGIYNEQFF. Written as DNA, the CDR3 is TGCGCCAGCAGCTTGGGGCAGGGGATCTACAATGAGCAGTTCTTC.

This clonotype appeared a few times. V and J are TRBV11-2 and TRBJ2-5, with TRBD1 matching 7 bases. V shed 5 bases and J 5 bases; nucleotides not matched to a gene: 17. Germline V CDR1 and CDR2: SGHAT, FQNNGV. The CDR3 contains 17 residues. The CDR3 region is CASSQRTGASPQETQYF. The CDR3 region has the DNA TGTGCCAGCAGCCAGCGGACAGGAGCTAGCCCCCAGGAGACCCAGTACTTC.

This clonotype has only a few counts. The rearrangement uses TRBV27 and TRBJ1-2; the D is unclear. V lost 0 bases and J 4 bases, leaving 12 bases between the germline ends. Germline V gene sequence: CDR1 MNHEY, CDR2 SMNVEV (reference sequence). CDR3 size: 15 residues. The CDR3 region is CASSLSDGGSYGYTF. The CDR3 nucleotides are TGTGCCAGCAGTTTATCGGACGGAGGGTCCTATGGCTACACCTTC.

J is TRBJ2-4 and V is TRBV3-1; tentative D call: TRBD1 (6 bases). Germline-derived CDR1 and CDR2 are LGHDT and YNNKEL (reference sequence). The CDR3 runs 14 residues. V shed 2 bases and J shed 5 bases, with 10 bases lying between them. The DNA of the CDR3 is TGTGCCAGCAGCCAAAAAGGGGGTCAAAACATTCAGTACTTC. Its protein is CASSQKGGQNIQYF.

This clonotype turned up a few times. For the CDR3, the DNA is TGCGCCAGCAGCTTGGCCATTCTGACTAGCGGGGAAGGGAATGAGCAGTTCTTC. Protein: CASSLAILTSGEGNEQFF. The chain joins TRBV5-1 to TRBJ2-1; 11 bases match TRBD2. The CDR3 has 18 amino acids. Germline lookup yields CDR1 SGHRS and CDR2 YFSETQ. Trimming took 0 bases from V and 7 from J; bases not matched to a gene: 12.